These 25 T cell receptor delta chains came from one sample sequenced in a study of gamma-delta chains in newborns, infants, children. TCRdb re-called the reads via CATT. The data contain some 11,000 delta-chain clones, 3% to 4.5% of them singletons. Sequencing input: blood. Source of these receptors: a child who was a newborn, infant or young child, either healthy, febrile or measles-vaccinated (not recorded which).

Concerning this clone itself: This may come from a read error, since a much larger clone is one base off. The chain carries TRDV2 and TRDJ3; 11 positions match TRDD3. CDR1 is GEAIGNYY and CDR2 is EKD in the germline V gene. V shed 1 base, J shed 0 bases, and the junction held 4 bases outside the gene matches. This CDR3 has 19 amino acids. The DNA for the CDR3 is TGTGCCTGTGACACGATGGGGGATACGAGCTCCTGGGACACCCGACAGATGTTTTTC. It encodes CACDTMGDTSSWDTRQMFF.

This clone was observed a handful of times. The chain couples TRDV3 to TRDJ3, with D possibly being TRDD2 (7 bases). V dropped 0 bases and J dropped 0 bases, with 39 bases sitting between them. Germline V gives CDR1 TVYSNPD, CDR2 GDNSRS (reference sequence). The CDR3 extends over 26 amino acids. The CDR3 sequence is CAFSTQWPSSTRLGVRRSWDTRQMFF. CDR3 nucleotide sequence: TGTGCCTTTAGTACTCAATGGCCTTCCTCTACCCGATTGGGGGTTCGACGCTCCTGGGACACCCGACAGATGTTTTTC.

About this clone itself: A much larger clone is a single base away; this may be a read error. No call was made for the V gene; the J gene is TRDJ1; TRDD3 is taken as the D call from the table, unchecked against the DNA. This CDR3 comprises 21 residues. Here the CDR3 DNA reads TGTGCTCTTGGGGAACTGGATTCCTTCTGGGGGATACCGCGCCCTACCGATAAACTCATCTTT. Amino acid sequence: CALGELDSFWGIPRPTDKLIF.

As to this clone: At residue 9, TCRdb's protein is not the same as the translated DNA, so the protein here was read from the DNA. V gene TRDV1 combines with J gene TRDJ1; 10 bases map to TRDD3. The CDR3 has 18 residues. The germline V gene has CDR1 TSWWSYY and CDR2 QGS. V dropped 5 bases and J dropped 5; count of bases not matched to a gene: 17. The CDR3 DNA is TGTGCTCTTGGGATCCCTGTCCTATGGGGGATACCAACTGATAAACTCATCTTT. Protein sequence: CALGIPVLWGIPTDKLIF.

Details on this clone: One base away lies a much larger clone, so this may be a sequencing read error. Distinct nucleotide sequences in the sample also encode this CDR3. The gene calls are TRDV2 and TRDJ3, with 10 bases aligning to TRDD3. Germline assignment: CDR1 GEAIGNYY and CDR2 EKD. This CDR3 is 19 amino acids long. The CDR3 DNA reads as TGTGCCTGTGACACCGTGCTGGGGGATAGTCCCTGGGACACCCGGCAGATGTTTTTC. The encoded protein is CACDTVLGDSPWDTRQMFF.

Only a few counts were recorded for this clone. The junction does not match germline at one end; this may be a read error. The V and J genes are TRDV1 and TRDJ1; 9 nucleotides agree with TRDD3. Germline V gene lookup returns CDR1 TSWWSYY and CDR2 QGS. This CDR3 is 12 amino acids long. In nucleotides, the CDR3 is TGTGCTCTGGGGGGGGGATACAGTAAACTCATCTTT. It translates to CALGGGYSKLIF.

This clone is labeled medium-sized. The chain recombines TRDV2 with TRDJ3; TRDD3 matches 7 bases. Germline assignment: CDR1 GEAIGNYY and CDR2 EKD. The CDR3 extends over 18 amino acids. Germline trimming cut 3 bases from V and 1 base from J; bases unmatched to any gene: 8. CDR3 DNA sequence: TGTGCCTGTGACGCGGTTTGGGGGACTTCCTGGGACACCCGACAGATGTTTTTC. Translated: CACDAVWGTSWDTRQMFF.

The chain employs TRDV1 and TRDJ1; 9 bases are a match to TRDD2. Germline assignment: CDR1 TSWWSYY and CDR2 QGS. V lost 3 bases to trimming and J lost 0 bases; unmatched junction nucleotides: 11. CDR3 length equals 18 residues. CDR3 amino acids: CALGDGLPTLYNTDKLIF. The CDR3 DNA reads TGTGCTCTTGGGGACGGCCTTCCTACCCTCTATAACACCGATAAACTCATCTTT.

This clone was counted only a few times. The V gene is TRDV1, the J gene TRDJ1; D is perhaps TRDD2 (5 bases). Germline V CDR1 and CDR2: TSWWSYY, QGS. Trimming removed 1 base at V and 7 bases at J, with 22 bases between. There are 17 residues in the CDR3. The CDR3 sequence is CALGEPTSLLGAAKLIF. The CDR3 nucleotides are TGTGCTCTTGGGGAACCGACTAGCCTTCTCGGGGCCGCTAAACTCATCTTT.

The rearrangement uses TRDV3 and TRDJ1, with 8 positions matching TRDD3. TCRdb carries no J gene annotation; the J gene was assigned here by matching the DNA with germline. This CDR3 has 22 residues. V was pared by 0 bases and J by 0 bases, with 27 bases of the junction left unmatched. Germline V gene data show CDR1 as TVYSNPD and CDR2 as GDNSRS (reference sequence). This CDR3 is CAFRNPGRGQTGGDRYTDKLIF. CDR3 nucleotides: TGTGCCTTTAGAAACCCTGGACGGGGTCAAACTGGGGGGGACCGGTACACCGATAAACTCATCTTT.

By share, this clone counts as medium-sized. The chain couples TRDV2 to TRDJ3; 8 bases map to TRDD3. J was trimmed by 0 bases and V by 3 bases; bases with no gene match: 9. Germline-derived CDR1 and CDR2 are GEAIGNYY and EKD. The CDR3 extends over 19 amino acids. CDR3 protein: CACDFVLGGHSWDTRQMFF. The CDR3 DNA is TGTGCCTGTGACTTCGTACTGGGGGGTCACTCCTGGGACACCCGACAGATGTTTTTC.

This clone appeared a few times. The rearrangement uses TRDV1 and TRDJ2; weak D call: TRDD3 (5 bases). Trimming left V 2 bases short and J 0 bases short, with 19 bases between. The V gene's germline CDR1 is TSWWSYY and CDR2 QGS. The CDR3 spans 19 residues. The CDR3 DNA follows: TGTGCTCTTGGGGAATATCCGCTGTACTGGACAGCTTTGACAGCACAACTCTTCTTT. Residues: CALGEYPLYWTALTAQLFF.

This clone was seen a few times. This chain links TRDV1 with TRDJ1, with 9 nucleotides matching TRDD3. CDR3 length: 20 amino acids. CDR1 and CDR2 from the germline V gene are TSWWSYY and QGS. V lost 4 bases to trimming and J lost 1 base; unmatched junction nucleotides: 19. In DNA, the CDR3 is TGTGCTCTTGGGGGGGGTGACTGGGGGACCCCTATATTTTCCACCGATAAACTCATCTTT. As protein: CALGGGDWGTPIFSTDKLIF.

A remark on this clone: For this DNA, TCRdb reports the protein of a much larger clone, which diverges at residue 10, most likely from a read error; the protein presented here is translated directly from the DNA. The chain combines TRDV2 with TRDJ1; 8 nucleotides agree with TRDD3. The CDR3 runs to 17 residues. The germline V gene has CDR1 GEAIGNYY and CDR2 EKD. V lost 4 bases and J lost 0; bases outside the gene matches: 12. As DNA, the CDR3 is TGTGCCTGTGATAACGTCGAGGGATACGAGAACACCGATAAACTCATCTTT. This encodes CACDNVEGYENTDKLIF.

For this clone: TCRdb's listed protein matches a much larger clone and diverges from this DNA's translation at residue 13, likely through a read error; the protein shown comes from the DNA. The chain recombines TRDV2 with TRDJ1; TRDD3 matches at 9 bases. The CDR3 runs to 17 residues. Per germline, CDR1 GEAIGNYY and CDR2 EKD. The CDR3 region has the DNA TGTGCCTGTGACACCGTCAGGGGGATACACTCCACCTATAAACTCATCTTT. It codes for CACDTVRGIHSTYKLIF.

This clone has more than one count but fewer than ten. The V call is TRDV2, the J call TRDJ3; weak D call: TRDD3 (6 bases). The CDR3 has 20 residues. V was cut by 0 bases and J by 0 bases, with 17 bases left in between. Germline loops: CDR1 GEAIGNYY, CDR2 EKD. CDR3 coding DNA: TGTGCCTGTGACACCTGGGGGTCACTCCGGAGCTCCTGGGACACCCGACAGATGTTTTTC. Protein product: CACDTWGSLRSSWDTRQMFF.

The CDR3 protein is CALGELTVGTFRTDKLIF. The CDR3, as DNA: TGTGCTCTTGGGGAACTAACCGTCGGAACCTTTCGGACCGATAAACTCATCTTT. The V and J genes are TRDV1 and TRDJ1; D gene unclear. From germline, CDR1 is TSWWSYY and CDR2 QGS. The CDR3 covers 18 residues. The V end was cut by 0 bases, the J end by 2 bases, with 19 bases between.

The V call is TRDV1, the J call TRDJ1; D unclear. This CDR3 has 20 residues. V lost 2 bases and J 6 bases, leaving 31 bases between the germline ends. The germline V gene has CDR1 TSWWSYY and CDR2 QGS. The CDR3 coding sequence is TGTGCTCTTGGGGAATTCCAAACAGCCCAGCCTCAACCTCGGAACCATAAACTCATCTTT. Its translation: CALGEFQTAQPQPRNHKLIF.

This clone appeared a few times. The chain has TRDV1 and TRDJ1; 9 positions match TRDD3. Germline V CDR1 and CDR2: TSWWSYY, QGS. The CDR3 consists of 18 residues. V lost 2 bases to trimming and J lost 2 bases; unmatched junction nucleotides: 12. Here the CDR3 DNA reads TGTGCTCTTGGGGAATTCGGACGAGGTCTGGGGGATACCGATAAACTCATCTTT. The encoded protein is CALGEFGRGLGDTDKLIF.

V and J are TRDV2 and TRDJ1, with 8 bases that match TRDD3. From germline, CDR1 is GEAIGNYY and CDR2 EKD. V lost 3 bases, J lost 10 bases, and 21 bases stayed unmatched. The CDR3 sequence is 17 residues long. CDR3 DNA: TGTGCCTGTGACGCCCTGGATGGGGGATCGGGCCTACCTACACTCATCTTT. Translating gives CACDALDGGSGLPTLIF.

This clone has more than one count but fewer than ten. V gene TRDV1 combines with J gene TRDJ1, with D perhaps TRDD2 (6 bases). The CDR3 extends over 19 amino acids. Germline V gene lookup returns CDR1 TSWWSYY and CDR2 QGS. The V end lost 1 base, the J end lost 2 bases, and 23 bases lay between the germline ends. CDR3 DNA: TGTGCTCTTGGGGAACCCATTCGCCTTCCAGTCCGGCGGACCGATAAACTCATCTTT. This gives the protein CALGEPIRLPVRRTDKLIF.

As regards this clone: A junction end diverges from the germline sequence, so it may reflect a read error. This same CDR3 is encoded by further DNA sequences in the sample. The CDR3 DNA sequence: TGTGCCTTTTCCCCTCGGATAGACACCGACAAACTCATTTTT. This translates into CAFSPRIDTDKLIF. The rearrangement joins TRDV3 to TRDJ1; tentatively, D is TRDD3 (5 bases). CDR1 TVYSNPD and CDR2 GDNSRS come from the germline V gene (reference sequence). The CDR3 has 14 amino acids.

Only a few counts were recorded for this clone. The chain links TRDV2 to TRDJ1, with 12 bases that match TRDD3. There are 18 residues in the CDR3. J gave up 0 bases and V 1 base, and 8 bases lay outside the gene matches. CDR1 and CDR2 from the germline V gene are GEAIGNYY and EKD. The CDR3 here is CACDTLLGDTQYTDKLIF. The CDR3 bases are TGTGCCTGTGACACATTACTGGGGGATACCCAGTACACCGATAAACTCATCTTT.

The J gene corresponds to TRDJ3; a V gene call is absent. This CDR3 is built from 19 residues. CDR3 nucleotides: TGTGCCCGCGACACCGCCGGGGGCCACAGCTCCTGGGACACCCGACAGATGTTTTTC. Translation: CARDTAGGHSSWDTRQMFF.

This rearrangement joins TRDV2 to TRDJ3; 11 nucleotides match TRDD3. Germline lookup yields CDR1 GEAIGNYY and CDR2 EKD. The CDR3 is made up of 17 amino acids. The trim removed 1 base at V and 3 bases at J, leaving 1 base unmatched. The CDR3 bases are TGTGCCTGTGACACTACTGGGGGATACTGGGACACCCGACAGATGTTTTTC. Amino acids: CACDTTGGYWDTRQMFF.